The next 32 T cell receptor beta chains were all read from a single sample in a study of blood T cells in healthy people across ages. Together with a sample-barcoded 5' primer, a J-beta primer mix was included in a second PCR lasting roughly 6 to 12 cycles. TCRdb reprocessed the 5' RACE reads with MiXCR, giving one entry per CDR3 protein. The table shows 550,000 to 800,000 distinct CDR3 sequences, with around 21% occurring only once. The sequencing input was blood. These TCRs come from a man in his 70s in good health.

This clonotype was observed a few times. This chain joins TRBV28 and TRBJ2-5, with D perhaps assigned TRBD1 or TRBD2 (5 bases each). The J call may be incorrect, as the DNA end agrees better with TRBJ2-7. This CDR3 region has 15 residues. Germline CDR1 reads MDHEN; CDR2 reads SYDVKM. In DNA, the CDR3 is TGTGCCAGCAGTTCCCGGCAGGGAGCAAGATACGAGCAGTACTTC. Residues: CASSSRQGARYEQYF.

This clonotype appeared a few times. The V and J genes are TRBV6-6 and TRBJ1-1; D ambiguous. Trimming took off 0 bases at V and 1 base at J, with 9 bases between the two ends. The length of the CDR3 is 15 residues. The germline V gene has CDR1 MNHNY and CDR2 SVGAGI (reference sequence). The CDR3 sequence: CASSYSLAENTEAFF. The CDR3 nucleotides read TGTGCCAGCAGTTACTCATTAGCGGAGAACACTGAAGCTTTCTTT.

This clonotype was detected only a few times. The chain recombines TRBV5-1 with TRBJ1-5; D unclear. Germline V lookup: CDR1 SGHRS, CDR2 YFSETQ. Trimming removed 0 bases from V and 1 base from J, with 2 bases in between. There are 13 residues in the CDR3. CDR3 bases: TGCGCCAGCAGCTTGGCCAGCAATCAGCCCCAGCATTTT. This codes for CASSLASNQPQHF.

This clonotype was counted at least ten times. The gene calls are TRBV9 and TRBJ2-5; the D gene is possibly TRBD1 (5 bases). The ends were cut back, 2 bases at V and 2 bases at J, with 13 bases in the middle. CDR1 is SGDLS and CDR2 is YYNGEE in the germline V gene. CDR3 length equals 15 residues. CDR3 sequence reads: CASSVSPGPQETQYF. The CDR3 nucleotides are TGTGCCAGCAGCGTCTCCCCAGGGCCTCAAGAGACCCAGTACTTC. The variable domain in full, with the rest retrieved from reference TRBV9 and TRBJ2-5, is DSGVTQTPKHLITATGQRVTLRCSPRSGDLSVYWYQQSLDQGLQFLIQYYNGEERAKGNILERFSAQQFPDLHSELNLSSLELGDSALYFCASSVSPGPQETQYFGPGTRLLVL.

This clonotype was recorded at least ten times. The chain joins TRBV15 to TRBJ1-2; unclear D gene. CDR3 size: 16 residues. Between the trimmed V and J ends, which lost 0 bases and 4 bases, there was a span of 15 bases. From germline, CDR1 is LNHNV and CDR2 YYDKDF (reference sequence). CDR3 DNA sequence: TGTGCCACCAGCAGAGAGGGCTCCGAATTGGGCTATGGCTACACCTTC. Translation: CATSREGSELGYGYTF.

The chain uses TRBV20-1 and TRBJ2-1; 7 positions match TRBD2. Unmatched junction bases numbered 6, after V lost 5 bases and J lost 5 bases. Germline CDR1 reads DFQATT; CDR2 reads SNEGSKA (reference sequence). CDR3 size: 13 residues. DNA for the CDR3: TGCAGTGCTGGGGGGGGAGCGCACAATGAGCAGTTCTTC. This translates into CSAGGGAHNEQFF.

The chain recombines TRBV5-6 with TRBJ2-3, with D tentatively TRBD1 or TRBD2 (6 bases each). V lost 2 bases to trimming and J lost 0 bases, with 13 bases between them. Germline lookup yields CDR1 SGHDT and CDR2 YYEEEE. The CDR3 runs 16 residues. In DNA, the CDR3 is TGTGCCAGCAGCTTAAGCGGAGGGGGAAGCACAGATACGCAGTATTTT. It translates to CASSLSGGGSTDTQYF.

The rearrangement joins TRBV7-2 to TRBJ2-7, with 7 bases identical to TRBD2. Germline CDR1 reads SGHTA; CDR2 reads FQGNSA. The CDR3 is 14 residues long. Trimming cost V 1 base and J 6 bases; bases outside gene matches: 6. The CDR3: CASSLGRGNFEQYF. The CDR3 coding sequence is TGTGCCAGCAGCTTAGGGCGGGGGAATTTCGAGCAGTACTTC.

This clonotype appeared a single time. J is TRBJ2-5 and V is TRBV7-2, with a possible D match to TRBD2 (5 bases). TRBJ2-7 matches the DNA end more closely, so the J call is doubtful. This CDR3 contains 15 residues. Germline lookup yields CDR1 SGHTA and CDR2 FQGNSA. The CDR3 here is CASSLVAGIGSEQYF. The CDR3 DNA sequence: TGTGCCAGCAGCTTAGTTGCTGGGATTGGGAGCGAGCAGTACTTC.

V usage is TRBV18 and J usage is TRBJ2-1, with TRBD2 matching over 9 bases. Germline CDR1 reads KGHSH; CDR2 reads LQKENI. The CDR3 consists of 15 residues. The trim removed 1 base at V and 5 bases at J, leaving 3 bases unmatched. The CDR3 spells CASSPRSSGDNEQFF. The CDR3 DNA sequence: TGTGCCAGCTCACCACGCTCTAGCGGGGACAATGAGCAGTTCTTC.

This CDR3 is CSARDSGPNRDRVDEQYF. The CDR3, as DNA: TGCAGTGCTAGAGATTCAGGACCGAACCGGGACAGGGTCGACGAGCAGTACTTC. The gene calls are TRBV20-1 and TRBJ2-5; 9 bases are shared with TRBD1. The J call is doubtful: the DNA matches TRBJ2-7 better. The CDR3 spans 18 residues. Germline V gene sequence: CDR1 DFQATT, CDR2 SNEGSKA (reference sequence).

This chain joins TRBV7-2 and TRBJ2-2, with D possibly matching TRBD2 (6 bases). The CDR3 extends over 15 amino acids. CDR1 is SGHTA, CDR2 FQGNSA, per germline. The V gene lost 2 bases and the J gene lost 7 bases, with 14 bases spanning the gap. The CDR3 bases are TGTGCCAGCAGCTTATCGGGGGTGGACTACGGGGAGCTGTTTTTT. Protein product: CASSLSGVDYGELFF. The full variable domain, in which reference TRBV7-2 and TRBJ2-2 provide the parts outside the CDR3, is GAGVSQSPSNKVTEKGKDVELRCDPISGHTALYWYRQSLGQGLEFLIYFQGNSAPDKSGLPSDRFSAERTGGSVSTLTIQRTQQEDSAVYLCASSLSGVDYGELFFGEGSRLTVL.

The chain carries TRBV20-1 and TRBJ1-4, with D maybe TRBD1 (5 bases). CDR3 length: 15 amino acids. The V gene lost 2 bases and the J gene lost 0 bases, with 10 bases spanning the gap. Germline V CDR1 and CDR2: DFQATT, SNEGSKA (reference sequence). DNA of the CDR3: TGCAGTGCTAGACCCGGACATTCAACTAATGAAAAACTGTTTTTT. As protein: CSARPGHSTNEKLFF.

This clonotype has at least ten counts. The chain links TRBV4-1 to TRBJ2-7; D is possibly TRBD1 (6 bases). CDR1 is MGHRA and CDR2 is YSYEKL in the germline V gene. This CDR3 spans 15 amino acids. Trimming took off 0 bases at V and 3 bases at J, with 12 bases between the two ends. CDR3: CASSQEPGQNYEQYF. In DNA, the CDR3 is TGCGCCAGCAGCCAAGAGCCGGGACAAAACTACGAGCAGTACTTC.

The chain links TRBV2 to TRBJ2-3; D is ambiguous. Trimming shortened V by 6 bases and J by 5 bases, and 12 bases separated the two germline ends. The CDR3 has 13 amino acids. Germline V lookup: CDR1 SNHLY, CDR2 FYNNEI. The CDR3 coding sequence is TGTGCCAGCAGCCCGCCCTCTCGAGATACGCAGTATTTT. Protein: CASSPPSRDTQYF.

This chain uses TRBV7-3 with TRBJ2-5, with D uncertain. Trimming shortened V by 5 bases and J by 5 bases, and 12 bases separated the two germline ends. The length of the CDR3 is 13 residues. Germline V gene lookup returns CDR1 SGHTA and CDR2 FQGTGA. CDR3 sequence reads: CASSHVGVETQYF. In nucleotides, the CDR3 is TGTGCCAGCAGCCACGTTGGGGTGGAGACCCAGTACTTC.

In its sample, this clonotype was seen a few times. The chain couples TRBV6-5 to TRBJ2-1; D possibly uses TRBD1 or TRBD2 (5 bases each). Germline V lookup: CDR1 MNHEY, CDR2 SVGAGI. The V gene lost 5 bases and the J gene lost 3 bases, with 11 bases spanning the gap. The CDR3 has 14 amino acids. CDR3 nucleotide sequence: TGTGCCAGCAGTAAAGGGACGGACTACAATGAGCAGTTCTTC. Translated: CASSKGTDYNEQFF.

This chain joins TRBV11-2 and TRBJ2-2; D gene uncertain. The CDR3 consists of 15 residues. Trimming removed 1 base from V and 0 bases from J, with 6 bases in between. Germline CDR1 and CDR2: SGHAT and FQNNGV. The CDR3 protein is CASSLGAANTGELFF. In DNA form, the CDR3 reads TGTGCCAGCAGCTTAGGGGCGGCGAACACCGGGGAGCTGTTTTTT.

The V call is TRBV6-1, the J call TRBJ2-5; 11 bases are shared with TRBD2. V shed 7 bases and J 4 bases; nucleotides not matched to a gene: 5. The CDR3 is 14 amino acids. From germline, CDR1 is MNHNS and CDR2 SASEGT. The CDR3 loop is CASKVAGGRETQYF. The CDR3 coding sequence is TGTGCCAGCAAGGTAGCGGGAGGGCGAGAGACCCAGTACTTC.

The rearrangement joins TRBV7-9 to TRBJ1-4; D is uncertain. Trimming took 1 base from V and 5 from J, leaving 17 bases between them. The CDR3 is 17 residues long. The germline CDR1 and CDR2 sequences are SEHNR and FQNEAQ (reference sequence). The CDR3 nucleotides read TGTGCCAGCAGCTTAGGGGCCATCCGTTTATTAAATGAAAAACTGTTTTTT. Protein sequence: CASSLGAIRLLNEKLFF.

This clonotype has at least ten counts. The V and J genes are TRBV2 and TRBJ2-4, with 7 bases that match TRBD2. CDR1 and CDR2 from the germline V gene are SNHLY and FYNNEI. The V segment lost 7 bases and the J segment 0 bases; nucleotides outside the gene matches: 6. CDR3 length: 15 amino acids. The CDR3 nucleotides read TGTGCCAGCAACATGCGGGGGATAGCCAAAAACATTCAGTACTTC. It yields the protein CASNMRGIAKNIQYF.

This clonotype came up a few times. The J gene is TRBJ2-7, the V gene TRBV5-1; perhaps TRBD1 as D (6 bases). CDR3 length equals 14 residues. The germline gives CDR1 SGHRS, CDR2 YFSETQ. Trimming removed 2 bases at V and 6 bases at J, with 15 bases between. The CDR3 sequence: CASSFVGGTVEQYF. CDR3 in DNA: TGCGCCAGCAGCTTTGTAGGGGGAACGGTCGAGCAGTACTTC.

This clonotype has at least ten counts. The CDR3 region has the DNA TGTGCCAGCAGTCCCGGAACAGGGGCCAACGTCCTGACTTTC. Translating gives CASSPGTGANVLTF. This chain joins TRBV27 and TRBJ2-6; no clear D gene. Germline loops: CDR1 MNHEY, CDR2 SMNVEV (reference sequence). The CDR3 loop spans 14 amino acids. Trimming shortened V by 5 bases and J by 4 bases, and 9 bases separated the two germline ends.

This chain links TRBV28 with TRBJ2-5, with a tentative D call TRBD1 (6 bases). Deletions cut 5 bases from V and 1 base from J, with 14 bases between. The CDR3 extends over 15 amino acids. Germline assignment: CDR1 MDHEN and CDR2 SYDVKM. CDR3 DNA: TGTGCCAGCAGTGCCCCCGGGACAAGCCAAGAGACCCAGTACTTC. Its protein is CASSAPGTSQETQYF.

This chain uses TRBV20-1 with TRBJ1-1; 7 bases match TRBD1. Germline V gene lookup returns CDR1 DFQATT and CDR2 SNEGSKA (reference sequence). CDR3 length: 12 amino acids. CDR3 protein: CSARTGNTEAFF. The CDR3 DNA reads TGCAGCGCCCGGACAGGAAACACTGAAGCTTTCTTT.

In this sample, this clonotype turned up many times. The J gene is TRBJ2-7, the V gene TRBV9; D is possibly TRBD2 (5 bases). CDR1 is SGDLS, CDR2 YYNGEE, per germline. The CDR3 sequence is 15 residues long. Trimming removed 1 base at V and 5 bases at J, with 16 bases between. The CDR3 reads CASSVSQATRDEQYF. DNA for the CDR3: TGTGCCAGCAGCGTATCTCAGGCCACGCGGGACGAGCAGTACTTC.

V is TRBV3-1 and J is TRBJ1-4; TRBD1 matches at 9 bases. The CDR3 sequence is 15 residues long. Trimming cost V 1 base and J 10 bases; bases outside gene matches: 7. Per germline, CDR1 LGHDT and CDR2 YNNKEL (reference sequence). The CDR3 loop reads CASSQVGTGKGKLFF. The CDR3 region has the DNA TGTGCCAGCAGCCAAGTAGGGACAGGGAAAGGAAAACTGTTTTTT.

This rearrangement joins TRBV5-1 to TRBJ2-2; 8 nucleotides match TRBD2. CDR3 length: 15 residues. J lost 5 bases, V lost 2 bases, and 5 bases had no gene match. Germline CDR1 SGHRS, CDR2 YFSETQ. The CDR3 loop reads CASSFQAGDTGELFF. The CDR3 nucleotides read TGCGCCAGCAGCTTTCAAGCGGGAGATACCGGGGAGCTGTTTTTT.

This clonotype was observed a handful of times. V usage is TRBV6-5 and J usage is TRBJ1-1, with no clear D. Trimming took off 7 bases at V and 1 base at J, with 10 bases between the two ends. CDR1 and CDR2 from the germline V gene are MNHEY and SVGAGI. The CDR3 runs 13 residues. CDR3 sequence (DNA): TGTGCCAGCATGGGCAGGAAGAACACTGAAGCTTTCTTT. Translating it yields CASMGRKNTEAFF.

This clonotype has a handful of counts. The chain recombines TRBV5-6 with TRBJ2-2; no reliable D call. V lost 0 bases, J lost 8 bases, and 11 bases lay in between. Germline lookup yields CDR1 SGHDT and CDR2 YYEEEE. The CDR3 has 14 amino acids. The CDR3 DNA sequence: TGTGCCAGCAGCTTGGAACGCACCGTGGGGGAGCTGTTTTTT. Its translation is CASSLERTVGELFF.

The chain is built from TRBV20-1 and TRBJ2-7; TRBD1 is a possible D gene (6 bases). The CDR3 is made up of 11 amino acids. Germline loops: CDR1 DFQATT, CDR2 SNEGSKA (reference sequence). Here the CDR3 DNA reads TGCAGGGCCTGGGACAACTACGAGCAGTACTTC. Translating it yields CRAWDNYEQYF.

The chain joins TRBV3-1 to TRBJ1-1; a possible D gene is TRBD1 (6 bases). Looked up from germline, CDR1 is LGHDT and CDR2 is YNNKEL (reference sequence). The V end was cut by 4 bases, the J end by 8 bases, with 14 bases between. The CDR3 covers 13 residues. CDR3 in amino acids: CASSPDSPPEAFF. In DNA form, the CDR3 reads TGTGCCAGCAGCCCGGACAGCCCTCCAGAAGCTTTCTTT. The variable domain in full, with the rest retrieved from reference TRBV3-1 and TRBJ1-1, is DTAVSQTPKYLVTQMGNDKSIKCEQNLGHDTMYWYKQDSKKFLKIMFSYNNKELIINETVPNRFSPKSPDKAHLNLHINSLELGDSAVYFCASSPDSPPEAFFGQGTRLTVV.